This T cell receptor (beta chain) stems from a study of T cells in Graves' hyperthyroidism and ophthalmopathy. Of note for this clonotype: Its antigen is unidentified.

The study's findings and limits: Most expanded thyroid clonotypes above 0.001 recurred in blood.

Among the patients, aged 18 to 65, hyperthyroidism was newly diagnosed and had lasted under 2 months. Lactation, pregnancy, other autoimmune disease or uncontrolled infection led to exclusion of patients. Fresh 10 ml peripheral blood yielded PBMCs. From RNA transcripts, TCR beta CDR3 regions were amplified. The HTBI set primed first-round TCR CDR3 RT-PCR. TCRdb passed the multiplex PCR reads through MiXCR, listing each CDR3 protein once. This sample has over 300,000 distinct CDR3 sequences, with approximately 13% found just once. This CDR3 has 15 amino acids. Trimming stripped 5 bases from V and 13 bases from J, with 26 bases between. Germline loops: CDR1 MNHEY, CDR2 SMNVEV (reference sequence).

V is TRBV27 and J is TRBJ2-5, with D possibly being TRBD2 (6 bases). The receptor comes from a woman aged 55-69 years with Graves' hyperthyroidism. The sample taken for sequencing was blood. CDR3 sequence reads: CASSERGVNPPGGYF. CDR3 sequence (DNA): TGTGCCAGCAGTGAGCGCGGGGTGAATCCTCCCGGGGGGTACTTC.